Listed below are T cell receptor beta chains from one sample, sequenced in a study of cytomegalovirus exposure and HLA in healthy donors. Here immunoSEQ multiplex PCR was the method, and the copy in TCRdb shows in-frame clones only, minus some. The table records hundreds of thousands of clones, around three quarters of them present only once. Sequencing input: PBMCs. Every receptor here comes from a middle-aged man in good health and CMV-seronegative. Each CDR3 is given with its conserved first and last residue. The D gene is left open where the match is weak. Clone size is not always given. Where it is, it says once, few, many or a class for expanded clones.

>TRBJ2-3|once|-|TRBV5-1
TGCGCCAGCAGCCTTCCGTCCGAGAATACGCAGTATTTT
CASSLPSENTQYF
>TRBJ1-2|-|TRBD1|TRBV6-5
TGTGCCAGCAGTCTGGACAGGTCTAACTATGGCTACACCTTC
CASSLDRSNYGYTF
>TRBJ2-1|-|TRBD1|TRBV27
TGTGCCAGCAGTTTAGGGACAGGAACAAGTGAGCAGTTCTTC
CASSLGTGTSEQFF
>TRBJ1-1|-|-|TRBV5-1
TGCGCCAGCAGCTTGACAGGGCAGAACACTGAAGCTTTCTTT
CASSLTGQNTEAFF
>TRBJ2-1|-|-|TRBV12-5
TGTGCTAGTGGTACCCGTGGGGCAGGGAATGAGCAGTTCTTC
CASGTRGAGNEQFF
>TRBJ1-1|once|-|TRBV9
TGTGCCAGCAGCGTAGCTTCAGGCGAAAACACTGAAGCTTTCTTT
CASSVASGENTEAFF
>TRBJ2-1|once|TRBD2|TRBV4-1
TGCGCCAGCAGCCGCCTAGGGCTAGCGGGAGGCAAAAGCTCCTACAATGAGCAGTTCTTC
CASSRLGLAGGKSSYNEQFF
>TRBJ2-2|-|TRBD2|TRBV2
TGTGCCAGCAGTCACCCGGCGGGAGGAGGAACCGGGGAGCTGTTTTTT
CASSHPAGGGTGELFF
>TRBJ2-5|-|TRBD2|TRBV6-5
TGTGCCAGCAGTTCGAGCGGGGGGCAAGAGACCCAGTACTTC
CASSSSGGQETQYF
>TRBJ2-7|-|-|TRBV4-1
TGCGCCAGCAGCCAAGAAGTGACCGGGTGGCAGAGTCCCTACGAGCAGTACTTC
CASSQEVTGWQSPYEQYF
>TRBJ1-4|-|TRBD1|TRBV2
TGTGCCAGCAGTAGAACAGGGGTCGTAACTAATGAAAAACTGTTTTTT
CASSRTGVVTNEKLFF
>TRBJ2-5|-|TRBD2|TRBV7-2
TGTGCCAGCAGCTTAGATCGGGGGGAGGAGACCCAGTACTTC
CASSLDRGEETQYF
>TRBJ1-2|-|TRBD1|TRBV5-1
TGCGCCAGCAGCCGGGGACAGGGGCCTAACTATGGCTACACCTTC
CASSRGQGPNYGYTF
>TRBJ1-2|-|-|TRBV4-1
TGCGCCAGCAGCCAAGTTCCAGGGAACTATGGCTACACCTTC
CASSQVPGNYGYTF
>TRBJ2-7|-|TRBD2|TRBV7-2
TGTGCCAGCAGCTTATTCGAAGCAGGGGCGGGGGGCCGATTCTACGAGCAGTACTTC
CASSLFEAGAGGRFYEQYF
>TRBJ1-2|-|-|TRBV6-1
TGTGCCAGCAGTGAGACGGGGGAGGGCTACACCTTC
CASSETGEGYTF
>TRBJ2-1|-|-|TRBV5-4
TGTGCCAGCAGCTTGGCCCATAAGCGTGGGAATGAGCAGTTCTTC
CASSLAHKRGNEQFF
>TRBJ2-7|-|TRBD2|TRBV7-3
TGTGCCAGCAGCCTGACCGGGACTAGCGGGGGCGAGCAGTACTTC
CASSLTGTSGGEQYF
>TRBJ1-6|-|-|TRBV7-8
TGTGCCAGCAGCTTAGTTGGCAACTCCTATAATTCACCCCTCCACTTT
CASSLVGNSYNSPLHF
>TRBJ2-5|-|TRBD2|TRBV9
TGTGCCAGCAGCGGCGGGACTAGCCAAGAGACCCAGTACTTC
CASSGGTSQETQYF
>TRBJ2-3|-|TRBD2|TRBV27
TGTGCCAGCAGTAACTACCGACTAGCGGGAGAATCAGATACGCAGTATTTT
CASSNYRLAGESDTQYF
>TRBJ2-2|-|-|TRBV5-6
TGTGCCAGCACCCCCGCGAGATTTAGAGCGAACACCGGGGAGCTGTTTTTT
CASTPARFRANTGELFF
>TRBJ2-7|once|TRBD1|TRBV28
TGTGCCAGCAGTTCTCTCTCGGACAGGGTTCGCTACGAGCAGTACTTC
CASSSLSDRVRYEQYF
>TRBJ2-7|-|-|TRBV28
TGTGCCAGCAGTTCCGTGGCGGCTGGGGGCGACGAGCAGTACTTC
CASSSVAAGGDEQYF
>TRBJ2-7|-|-|TRBV9
TGTGCCAGCAGCGCCGGGGACACGAGCTCCTACGAGCAGTACTTC
CASSAGDTSSYEQYF
>TRBJ2-1|-|TRBD1|TRBV7-9
TGTGCCAGCAGCCCCCGACAGGGATCCTACAATGAGCAGTTCTTC
CASSPRQGSYNEQFF
>TRBJ1-1|-|TRBD1|TRBV15
TGTGCCACCAGCGTCGACAGGGAAGCAATGAACACTGAAGCTTTCTTT
CATSVDREAMNTEAFF
>TRBJ1-2|-|TRBD1|TRBV5-5
TGTGCCAGCAGCTTCTGGCTCGGACAGGGCCTCTATGGCTACACCTTC
CASSFWLGQGLYGYTF
>TRBJ1-1|once|TRBD1|TRBV6-1
TGTGCCAGCAGCGACAGGGGGATTCAAGAAGCTTTCTTT
CASSDRGIQEAFF
>TRBJ1-1|few|-|TRBV5-8
TGTGCCAGCAGCTTGGTTCCCAACATGAACACTGAAGCTTTCTTT
CASSLVPNMNTEAFF
>TRBJ2-3|-|TRBD2|TRBV28
TGTGCCAGCAGTTTATCGGGACTAGCGGGAGCGGATACGCAGTATTTT
CASSLSGLAGADTQYF
>TRBJ1-2|-|TRBD1|TRBV9
TGTGCCAGCAGCGTGAGTGGGGGTGGGACAGGGGCCTTC
CASSVSGGGTGAF
>TRBJ1-2|-|-|TRBV6-5
TGTGCCAGCAGTTACACAGGGCGCGGCTACACCTTC
CASSYTGRGYTF
>TRBJ2-2|-|-|TRBV18
TGTGCCAGCTCACCCCGGGGAGACACCGGGGAGCTGTTTTTT
CASSPRGDTGELFF
>TRBJ2-7|once|-|TRBV9
TGTGCCAGCAGCTTCCGCCCCGCCGGGGATTACGAGCAGTACTTC
CASSFRPAGDYEQYF
>TRBJ1-5|few|-|TRBV6-6
TGTGCCAGCAGCGGACAGCAGAATCAGCCCCAGCATTTT
CASSGQQNQPQHF
>TRBJ2-7|once|-|TRBV20-1
TGCAGTGCTAGAGATACCTACGAGCAGTACTTC
CSARDTYEQYF
>TRBJ1-5|-|-|TRBV5-5
TGTGCCAGCAGCTTGATTATCAATCAGCCCCAGCATTTT
CASSLIINQPQHF
>TRBJ1-2|-|-|TRBV19
TGTGCCAGTAGTCTTCGACAGGCGAGGAACTATGGCTACACCTTC
CASSLRQARNYGYTF
>TRBJ1-4|-|TRBD1|TRBV6-1
TGTGCCAGCCACGGACAGGGACCGAGGGAAAAACTGTTTTTT
CASHGQGPREKLFF
>TRBJ1-4|-|-|TRBV9
TGTGCCAGCAGCGTAGACGGGGGGGGAAATGAAAAACTGTTTTTT
CASSVDGGGNEKLFF
>TRBJ1-3|-|-|TRBV25-1
TGTGCCAGCAGTGCAACTGCGAGGGCTGGAAACACCATATATTTT
CASSATARAGNTIYF
>TRBJ1-1|-|-|TRBV5-5
TGTGCCAGCAGCTTGGGACACTCGTACGGCACTGAAGCTTTCTTT
CASSLGHSYGTEAFF
>TRBJ2-1|-|TRBD2|TRBV9
TGTGCCAGCAGCGTAGATGGACTAGCACGGGGTGAGCAGTTCTTC
CASSVDGLARGEQFF
>TRBJ2-7|-|TRBD1|TRBV27
TGTGCCAGCAGCATCTACCGGGACAGGGTCTACGAGCAGTACTTC
CASSIYRDRVYEQYF
>TRBJ2-1|once|TRBD2|TRBV11-1
TGTGCCAGCAGAAGGCGGGAGGGGGACAATGAGCAGTTCTTC
CASRRREGDNEQFF
>TRBJ2-5|-|TRBD1|TRBV7-8
TGTGCCAGCAGCTTCGGGACAGGGGTGATTGAGACCCAGTACTTC
CASSFGTGVIETQYF
>TRBJ2-7|-|TRBD1|TRBV6-6
TGTGCCAGCAGTTCAGACAGGGGGCTTCAGTACGAGCAGTACTTC
CASSSDRGLQYEQYF
>TRBJ2-1|-|-|TRBV5-1
TGCGCCAGCAGCTTTTTGGCGGGAACCTACAATGAGCAGTTCTTC
CASSFLAGTYNEQFF
>TRBJ1-1|once|-|TRBV11-2
TGTGCCAGCAGCTTGGGGGCGCTGGGAACTGAAGCTTTCTTT
CASSLGALGTEAFF
>TRBJ2-1|once|TRBD2|TRBV5-1
TGCGCCAGCAGCCATCTAGCGGCAAGCTCCTACAATGAGCAGTTCTTC
CASSHLAASSYNEQFF
>TRBJ2-2|-|TRBD2|TRBV5-1
TGCGCCAGCAGATATAGGACTAGCGGGACCGGGGAGCTGTTTTTT
CASRYRTSGTGELFF
>TRBJ2-3|-|-|TRBV5-6
TGTGCCTCCAGCTTGGGGGGGCGGACAGATACGCAGTATTTT
CASSLGGRTDTQYF
>TRBJ1-5|once|TRBD1|TRBV28
TGTGCCAGCAGTTCCGGACAGGGGGGTCAGCCCCAGCATTTT
CASSSGQGGQPQHF
>TRBJ1-2|once|TRBD1|TRBV7-9
TGTGCCAGCAGCCCAGGACAGGGACGTGGCTACACCTTC
CASSPGQGRGYTF
>TRBJ2-5|-|-|TRBV7-9
TGTGCCAGCAGTCCCCCGGTGACTATTCTGGGAGAGACCCAGTACTTC
CASSPPVTILGETQYF
>TRBJ2-5|once|TRBD1|TRBV28
TGTGCCAGCAGTATACAGGGACAGGGGGGAGAGACCCAGTACTTC
CASSIQGQGGETQYF